These 15 T cell receptor beta chains were sequenced from one sample in a study of T cells after yellow fever vaccination (dated by TCRdb to between 2018 and 2021). The sample's treatment or condition, from its label and the paper: live attenuated yellow fever vaccine strain. The library was obtained by 5' RACE. TCRdb shows the sequencer as Illumina HiSeq 2500. TCRdb reworked the public reads: Q25 trimming with fastp, MiXCR clone assembly, productive beta chains retained. Rows are unified per CDR3 protein, each entry keeping the most common DNA and genes. Present in this sample are 500,000 to 650,000 distinct CDR3 sequences, roughly 13% of which were seen just once. Clones ranked in the top ten supply about an eighth of the sample. This sample comprised PBMCs, obtained on the day of the yellow fever booster vaccination. These receptors were taken from a man between 25 and 39 years old who received the YFV17D yellow fever vaccine.

The gene calls are TRBV7-2 and TRBJ2-4, with D perhaps matching TRBD1 (5 bases). Germline CDR1 and CDR2: SGHTA and FQGNSA. V was pared by 5 bases and J by 0 bases, with 11 bases between. The CDR3 runs to 15 residues. The CDR3 nucleotides are TGTGCCAGCAGCCTACAGGCTCTAGCCAAAAACATTCAGTACTTC. Translated, it gives CASSLQALAKNIQYF.

The V call is TRBV5-5, the J call TRBJ2-7; unclear D gene. From germline, CDR1 is SGHKS and CDR2 YYEKEE (reference sequence). CDR3 length: 13 residues. The ends were cut back, 2 bases at V and 3 bases at J, with 9 bases in the middle. Here the CDR3 DNA reads TGTGCCAGCAGCTTCGAGGAAATCTACGAGCAGTACTTC. This sequence encodes CASSFEEIYEQYF.

CDR3 in amino acids: CSAERGPGNQPQHF. The CDR3 nucleotides read TGCAGTGCGGAACGAGGTCCCGGCAATCAGCCCCAGCATTTT. This rearrangement joins TRBV20-1 to TRBJ1-5; the D is unclear. The V gene's germline CDR1 is DFQATT and CDR2 SNEGSKA (reference sequence). This CDR3 is built from 14 residues. V lost 6 bases and J lost 2, with 14 bases in between.

A few counts support this clonotype. The chain recombines TRBV11-3 with TRBJ2-1, with unresolved D. Trimming removed 5 bases at V and 5 bases at J, with 10 bases between. Germline V CDR1 and CDR2: SGHNT, YENEEA. CDR3 length: 13 amino acids. CDR3 residues: CASSPNSDNEQFF. In nucleotides, the CDR3 is TGTGCCAGCAGCCCTAACAGCGACAATGAGCAGTTCTTC.

This clonotype occurred a few times. This sequence joins TRBV7-9 and TRBJ2-7; D call uncertain. Germline V gene data show CDR1 as SEHNR and CDR2 as FQNEAQ (reference sequence). The CDR3 has 14 residues. The ends were cut back, 4 bases at V and 0 bases at J, with 10 bases in the middle. This chain's CDR3 is CASSSNPRSYEQYF. CDR3 DNA: TGTGCCAGCAGCTCGAATCCACGCTCCTACGAGCAGTACTTC.

This clonotype appeared a few times. This chain connects TRBV20-1 to TRBJ2-1; TRBD2 matches 7 bases. The CDR3 loop spans 17 amino acids. Germline-derived CDR1 and CDR2 are DFQATT and SNEGSKA (reference sequence). V lost 0 bases and J lost 0; bases outside the gene matches: 8. The CDR3 region has the DNA TGCAGTGCTAGAGATCGAGAGCGGGAATACTCCTACAATGAGCAGTTCTTC. Translated, it gives CSARDREREYSYNEQFF.

This clonotype turned up a few times. The rearrangement uses TRBV29-1 and TRBJ1-1; 7 bases fit TRBD1. The ends lost 7 bases at V and 4 bases at J; junction bases unmatched: 9. The CDR3 sequence is 13 residues long. From germline, CDR1 is SQVTM and CDR2 ANQGSEA. CDR3 residues: CSGNHRGGTEAFF. Here the CDR3 DNA reads TGCAGCGGCAACCACAGGGGCGGCACTGAAGCTTTCTTT.

V gene TRBV5-1 combines with J gene TRBJ2-5; D perhaps matches TRBD1 (6 bases). Germline CDR1 reads SGHRS; CDR2 reads YFSETQ. The V gene lost 6 bases and the J gene lost 4 bases, with 19 bases spanning the gap. The CDR3 has 15 amino acids. The CDR3 protein is CASIRGGSEPETQYF. CDR3 nucleotides: TGCGCCAGCATACGAGGGGGATCAGAGCCAGAGACCCAGTACTTC. Full variable domain (outside the CDR3, taken from reference TRBV5-1 and TRBJ2-5): KAGVTQTPRYLIKTRGQQVTLSCSPISGHRSVSWYQQTPGQGLQFLFEYFSETQRNKGNFPGRFSGRQFSNSRSEMNVSTLELGDSALYLCASIRGGSEPETQYFGPGTRLLVL.

This clonotype has more than one count but fewer than ten. V is TRBV4-3 and J is TRBJ2-7; D possibly corresponds to TRBD2 (6 bases). V lost 0 bases, J lost 5 bases, and 14 bases lay in between. This CDR3 has 15 amino acids. Germline V gene lookup returns CDR1 LGHNA and CDR2 YSLEER. The CDR3 loop reads CASSQDRGNGNEQYF. The CDR3 nucleotides are TGCGCCAGCAGCCAAGATCGGGGGAACGGTAACGAGCAGTACTTC.

The gene calls are TRBV20-1 and TRBJ1-3, with 8 bases that match TRBD1. Trimming at V came to 4 bases and at J to 5 bases, leaving 4 bases not matched to a gene. From germline, CDR1 is DFQATT and CDR2 SNEGSKA (reference sequence). There are 13 residues in the CDR3. CDR3 in amino acids: CSATDRGRNTIYF. The CDR3 DNA sequence: TGCAGTGCTACCGACAGGGGACGAAACACCATATATTTT.

This chain joins TRBV14 and TRBJ1-2, with unresolved D. This CDR3 is 13 amino acids long. Germline assignment: CDR1 SGHDN and CDR2 FVKESK. The germline V and J ends were trimmed by 5 bases and 8 bases, with 15 bases remaining between them. DNA of the CDR3: TGTGCCAGCAGCTTTGGACCGGGCAGCGGCTACACCTTC. It yields the protein CASSFGPGSGYTF. The variable domain in full, completed from reference TRBV14 and TRBJ1-2, reads EAGVTQFPSHSVIEKGQTVTLRCDPISGHDNLYWYRRVMGKEIKFLLHFVKESKQDESGMPNNRFLAERTGGTYSTLKVQPAELEDSGVYFCASSFGPGSGYTFGSGTRLTVV.

In this sample, this clonotype turned up a few times. The V and J genes are TRBV19 and TRBJ2-7; TRBD1 agrees at 7 bases. Germline lookup yields CDR1 LNHDA and CDR2 SQIVND (reference sequence). The junction had 3 bases not matched to a gene; V was cut back by 3 bases and J by 4 bases. CDR3 length: 13 amino acids. The CDR3 nucleotides are TGTGCCAGTAGTATCCGGGGACAGTACGAGCAGTACTTC. Protein product: CASSIRGQYEQYF.

The chain uses TRBV5-1 and TRBJ2-1; 8 positions match TRBD2. This CDR3 comprises 16 residues. Trimming took 0 bases from V and 5 from J; bases not matched to a gene: 7. Per the germline V gene, CDR1 is SGHRS and CDR2 is YFSETQ. In nucleotides, the CDR3 is TGCGCCAGCAGCTTGGAAGCGGCGGGGGGAAACAATGAGCAGTTCTTC. Translating gives CASSLEAAGGNNEQFF.

The chain is built from TRBV20-1 and TRBJ1-5; a weak D match, TRBD1 (6 bases). CDR3 length equals 13 residues. The germline V gene encodes CDR1 DFQATT and CDR2 SNEGSKA (reference sequence). Trimming removed 6 bases from V and 3 bases from J, with 12 bases in between. The CDR3 DNA reads as TGCAGTGCCCGGGGACAAGTCAATCAGCCCCAGCATTTT. Protein: CSARGQVNQPQHF.

The chain carries TRBV15 and TRBJ2-7; the D gene is possibly TRBD1 (6 bases). This CDR3 is 14 amino acids long. Germline V gene sequence: CDR1 LNHNV, CDR2 YYDKDF (reference sequence). Trimming removed 4 bases at V and 3 bases at J, with 13 bases between. CDR3 nucleotides: TGTGCCACCAGCACGACGACAGGTTACTACGAGCAGTACTTC. This encodes CATSTTTGYYEQYF.